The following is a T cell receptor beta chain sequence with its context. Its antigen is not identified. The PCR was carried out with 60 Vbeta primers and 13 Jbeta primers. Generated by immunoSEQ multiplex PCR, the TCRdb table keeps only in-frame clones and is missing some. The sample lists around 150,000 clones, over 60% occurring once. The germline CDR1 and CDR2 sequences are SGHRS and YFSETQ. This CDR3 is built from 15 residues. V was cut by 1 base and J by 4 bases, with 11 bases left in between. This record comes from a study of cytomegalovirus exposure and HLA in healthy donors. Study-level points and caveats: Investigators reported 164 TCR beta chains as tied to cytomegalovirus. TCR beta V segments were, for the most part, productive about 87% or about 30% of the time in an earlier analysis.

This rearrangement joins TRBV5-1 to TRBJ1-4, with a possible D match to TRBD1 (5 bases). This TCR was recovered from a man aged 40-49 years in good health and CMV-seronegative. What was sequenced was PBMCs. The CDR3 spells CASSLFQGGNEKLFF. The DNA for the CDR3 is TGCGCCAGCAGCTTGTTCCAGGGAGGTAATGAAAAACTGTTTTTT.